This T cell receptor (beta chain) was sequenced for a study of blood T cell repertoires in COVID-19. The CDR3 contains 14 residues. Trimming left V 0 bases short and J 4 bases short, with 9 bases between. The V gene's germline CDR1 is SEHNR and CDR2 FQNEAQ (reference sequence). Per the original data handling: Quantification of nucleated cells was approximated via reference gene primer amplification. Produced via immunoSEQ multiplex PCR; TCRdb's table is partial and in-frame only. The V and J calls and clone size are taken from that table; D and trimming were inferred from the DNA. The sample shows about 54,000 clones, about four fifths of them seen only once.

Input material: peripheral blood. V is TRBV7-9 and J is TRBJ1-1; the D gene is possibly TRBD1 (5 bases). The clonotype originates from a woman aged 60-75 years with acute or convalescent COVID-19. The CDR3 spells CASSLASGGTEAFF. CDR3 DNA: TGTGCCAGCAGCTTAGCATCCGGGGGCACTGAAGCTTTCTTT.